A selection of T cell receptor beta chains follows, all from one sample in a study of blood T cell repertoires in COVID-19. TCRdb's copy holds only in-frame clones and misses some; the assay was immunoSEQ multiplex PCR. The repertoire has more than 100,000 clones, about four fifths of them found once; the top ten carry around 15%. Sample: peripheral blood. All receptors come from a man aged 55 to 70 with active or convalescent COVID-19. CDR3s include the opening cysteine and the closing phenylalanine or tryptophan. D genes are given only for firm matches. Only part of the rows carry a size: once, few, many, or a class if the clone is expanded.

CDR3 length: 16
D gene: TRBD2
V gene: TRBV6-2/TRBV6-3
clone size: few
J gene: TRBJ2-7
CDR3 protein: CASSYSPGSGIYEQYF
CDR3 DNA: TGTGCCAGCAGTTACTCTCCGGGTAGCGGGATCTACGAGCAGTACTTC

CDR3 length: 16
D gene: TRBD2
V gene: TRBV7-2
clone size: .
J gene: TRBJ2-2
CDR3 protein: CASRGRLAGYTGELFF
CDR3 DNA: TGTGCCAGCAGAGGGAGACTAGCGGGGTACACCGGGGAGCTGTTTTTT

CDR3 length: 15
D gene: .
V gene: TRBV27
clone size: .
J gene: TRBJ2-1
CDR3 protein: CASSLSGRGYNEQFF
CDR3 DNA: TGTGCCAGCAGTTTGTCCGGGAGAGGATACAATGAGCAGTTCTTC

CDR3 length: 15
D gene: TRBD2
V gene: TRBV7-9
clone size: .
J gene: TRBJ2-1
CDR3 protein: CASYPGGKGYNEQFF
CDR3 DNA: TGTGCCAGCTACCCGGGAGGAAAGGGGTACAATGAGCAGTTCTTC

CDR3 length: 11
D gene: .
V gene: TRBV28
clone size: .
J gene: TRBJ2-5
CDR3 protein: CASSTRQVQYF
CDR3 DNA: TGTGCCAGCAGTACCCGACAGGTCCAGTACTTC

CDR3 length: 13
D gene: .
V gene: TRBV28
clone size: .
J gene: TRBJ1-1
CDR3 protein: CASSRTQGGQAFF
CDR3 DNA: TGTGCCAGCAGTCGGACTCAGGGAGGGCAAGCTTTCTTT

CDR3 length: 14
D gene: .
V gene: TRBV5-4
clone size: .
J gene: TRBJ2-5
CDR3 protein: CASSLVATRETQYF
CDR3 DNA: TGTGCCAGCAGCTTGGTTGCTACCCGGGAGACCCAGTACTTC

CDR3 length: 11
D gene: .
V gene: TRBV2
clone size: .
J gene: TRBJ1-1
CDR3 protein: CASSDRAVAFF
CDR3 DNA: TGTGCCAGCAGTGACAGGGCAGTGGCTTTCTTT

CDR3 length: 12
D gene: .
V gene: TRBV7-2
clone size: .
J gene: TRBJ1-1
CDR3 protein: CASRGRVAEAFF
CDR3 DNA: TGTGCCAGCAGGGGCAGGGTGGCTGAAGCTTTCTTT

CDR3 length: 16
D gene: TRBD2
V gene: TRBV9
clone size: .
J gene: TRBJ2-7
CDR3 protein: CASSPPGTSGSREQYF
CDR3 DNA: TGTGCCAGCAGCCCTCCCGGGACTAGCGGGAGTCGGGAGCAGTACTTC

CDR3 length: 16
D gene: .
V gene: TRBV5-5
clone size: .
J gene: TRBJ2-2
CDR3 protein: CASSSLPGHLTGELFF
CDR3 DNA: TGTGCCAGCAGCTCATTACCGGGACACCTCACCGGGGAGCTGTTTTTT

CDR3 length: 14
D gene: .
V gene: TRBV19
clone size: .
J gene: TRBJ1-5
CDR3 protein: CASSSTGGNQPQHF
CDR3 DNA: TGTGCCAGTAGTAGCACGGGAGGCAATCAGCCCCAGCATTTT

CDR3 length: 13
D gene: .
V gene: TRBV27
clone size: .
J gene: TRBJ1-2
CDR3 protein: CASSPPGLGGYTF
CDR3 DNA: TGTGCCAGCAGCCCTCCGGGACTAGGGGGCTACACCTTC

CDR3 length: 14
D gene: .
V gene: TRBV5-1
clone size: .
J gene: TRBJ1-2
CDR3 protein: CASSLVRGASGYTF
CDR3 DNA: TGCGCCAGCAGCTTGGTTCGGGGGGCGAGTGGCTACACCTTC

CDR3 length: 15
D gene: .
V gene: TRBV5-1
clone size: .
J gene: TRBJ2-5
CDR3 protein: CASSLEARGLETQYF
CDR3 DNA: TGCGCCAGCAGCTTGGAGGCTCGGGGTTTGGAGACCCAGTACTTC

CDR3 length: 16
D gene: .
V gene: TRBV14
clone size: .
J gene: TRBJ2-5
CDR3 protein: CASSQRPDAGLQTQYF
CDR3 DNA: TGTGCCAGCAGCCAAAGGCCCGACGCGGGGCTGCAGACCCAGTACTTC

CDR3 length: 16
D gene: .
V gene: TRBV18
clone size: .
J gene: TRBJ2-3
CDR3 protein: CASSQRSGVGTDTQYF
CDR3 DNA: TGTGCCAGCTCCCAGCGGAGCGGAGTGGGCACAGATACGCAGTATTTT

CDR3 length: 13
D gene: .
V gene: TRBV12-5
clone size: .
J gene: TRBJ2-5
CDR3 protein: CASGLQGFGGQYF
CDR3 DNA: TGTGCTAGTGGTTTACAGGGATTCGGCGGCCAGTACTTC

CDR3 length: 13
D gene: .
V gene: TRBV28
clone size: .
J gene: TRBJ2-2
CDR3 protein: CASSVEVTGELFF
CDR3 DNA: TGTGCCAGCAGCGTGGAGGTCACCGGGGAGCTGTTTTTT

CDR3 length: 15
D gene: TRBD1
V gene: TRBV5-1
clone size: once
J gene: TRBJ1-5
CDR3 protein: CASSRGTGFNQPQHF
CDR3 DNA: TGCGCCAGCAGCAGGGGGACAGGGTTCAATCAGCCCCAGCATTTT

CDR3 length: 14
D gene: TRBD1
V gene: TRBV7-3
clone size: .
J gene: TRBJ2-1
CDR3 protein: CASSLSSGGNEQFF
CDR3 DNA: TGTGCCAGCAGCTTAAGCTCAGGGGGCAATGAGCAGTTCTTC

CDR3 length: 15
D gene: TRBD2
V gene: TRBV5-5
clone size: .
J gene: TRBJ2-1
CDR3 protein: CASSPTLAGVGEQFF
CDR3 DNA: TGTGCCAGCAGCCCTACACTAGCGGGAGTTGGTGAGCAGTTCTTC

CDR3 length: 18
D gene: TRBD2
V gene: TRBV5-6
clone size: .
J gene: TRBJ2-5
CDR3 protein: CASSLLGASGRWQETQYF
CDR3 DNA: TGTGCCAGCAGTTTACTGGGGGCTAGCGGGAGGTGGCAAGAGACCCAGTACTTC

CDR3 length: 12
D gene: .
V gene: TRBV11-2
clone size: .
J gene: TRBJ2-7
CDR3 protein: CASSFDSPRQYF
CDR3 DNA: TGTGCCAGCAGCTTTGACAGTCCCAGGCAGTACTTC

CDR3 length: 15
D gene: .
V gene: TRBV4-1
clone size: .
J gene: TRBJ1-3
CDR3 protein: CASSQDGHSGNTIYF
CDR3 DNA: TGCGCCAGCAGCCAAGATGGGCACTCTGGAAACACCATATATTTT

CDR3 length: 15
D gene: TRBD2
V gene: TRBV6-2/TRBV6-3
clone size: .
J gene: TRBJ2-2
CDR3 protein: CASSLSGTNTGELFF
CDR3 DNA: TGTGCCAGCAGCCTTAGCGGGACGAACACCGGGGAGCTGTTTTTT

CDR3 length: 16
D gene: .
V gene: TRBV7-2
clone size: .
J gene: TRBJ2-5
CDR3 protein: CASSPGVGGTHGTQYF
CDR3 DNA: TGTGCCAGCAGCCCGGGGGTCGGCGGGACCCACGGGACCCAGTACTTC

CDR3 length: 12
D gene: .
V gene: TRBV9
clone size: .
J gene: TRBJ2-1
CDR3 protein: CASSAPRSEQFF
CDR3 DNA: TGTGCCAGCAGCGCACCCCGTAGTGAGCAGTTCTTC

CDR3 length: 13
D gene: .
V gene: TRBV6-5
clone size: .
J gene: TRBJ1-2
CDR3 protein: CASSLGEGYGYTF
CDR3 DNA: TGTGCCAGCAGTCTGGGTGAGGGCTATGGCTACACCTTC

CDR3 length: 16
D gene: .
V gene: TRBV27
clone size: .
J gene: TRBJ1-6
CDR3 protein: CASSFYPSYRSSPLHF
CDR3 DNA: TGTGCCAGCAGTTTCTACCCGTCGTATAGGAGTTCACCCCTCCACTTT

CDR3 length: 18
D gene: TRBD2
V gene: TRBV30
clone size: .
J gene: TRBJ2-1
CDR3 protein: CAWSVVRGGLAGSNEQFF
CDR3 DNA: TGTGCCTGGAGTGTAGTACGTGGGGGACTAGCGGGTTCGAATGAGCAGTTCTTC

CDR3 length: 17
D gene: TRBD1
V gene: TRBV2
clone size: .
J gene: TRBJ2-7
CDR3 protein: CASSPILTGVGWDEQYF
CDR3 DNA: TGTGCCAGCAGCCCCATTCTGACAGGGGTGGGTTGGGACGAGCAGTACTTC

CDR3 length: 15
D gene: TRBD2
V gene: TRBV7-8
clone size: .
J gene: TRBJ2-7
CDR3 protein: CASSLGLAGFYEQYF
CDR3 DNA: TGTGCCAGCAGCTTAGGACTAGCGGGATTCTACGAGCAGTACTTC

CDR3 length: 13
D gene: TRBD1
V gene: TRBV29-1
clone size: .
J gene: TRBJ2-7
CDR3 protein: CSVAGTASYEQYF
CDR3 DNA: TGCAGCGTTGCCGGGACAGCATCCTACGAGCAGTACTTC

CDR3 length: 16
D gene: .
V gene: TRBV19
clone size: .
J gene: TRBJ2-3
CDR3 protein: CASSTSGGGLADTQYF
CDR3 DNA: TGTGCCAGTAGTACATCGGGAGGGGGCCTCGCAGATACGCAGTATTTT

CDR3 length: 13
D gene: TRBD1
V gene: TRBV2
clone size: .
J gene: TRBJ2-7
CDR3 protein: CASRGQGTYEQYF
CDR3 DNA: TGTGCCAGCAGGGGACAGGGGACCTACGAGCAGTACTTC

CDR3 length: 17
D gene: .
V gene: TRBV7-2
clone size: few
J gene: TRBJ1-3
CDR3 protein: CASSLARWADSGNTIYF
CDR3 DNA: TGTGCCAGCAGCTTAGCGCGCTGGGCAGACTCTGGAAACACCATATATTTT

CDR3 length: 13
D gene: .
V gene: TRBV9
clone size: .
J gene: TRBJ2-5
CDR3 protein: CASSLNPGETQYF
CDR3 DNA: TGTGCCAGCAGCTTGAACCCGGGAGAGACCCAGTACTTC